The 23 T cell receptor beta chains below come from one sample, sequenced in a study of regulatory T cells in long-lasting Graves disease. The TCR beta library used iRepertoire HTBI primers with Arm-PCR amplification of CDR3. MiXCR, run by TCRdb on the multiplex PCR reads, gives a single entry per CDR3 protein. Here the sample spans 300,000 to 400,000 distinct CDR3 sequences, over 15% being singletons. The time point is: newly diagnosed GD, antithyroid drugs for less than 3 months. Construction of the TCR library relied on RNA isolated from PBMCs. The same sample was also used in a study of T cells in Graves' hyperthyroidism and ophthalmopathy.

The sample in question was peripheral blood mononuclear cells (PBMCs), obtained at new diagnosis, from a patient treated with antithyroid drugs. The receptors here all came from a man aged 35-49 years with Graves disease.

This clonotype was seen many times. The V and J genes are TRBV20-1 and TRBJ2-7, with D possibly matching TRBD1 (5 bases). The germline V gene encodes CDR1 DFQATT and CDR2 SNEGSKA (reference sequence). The ends were cut back, 3 bases at V and 5 bases at J, with 11 bases in the middle. The CDR3 runs 12 residues. CDR3 loop: CSASPRVDEQYF. The CDR3, as DNA: TGCAGTGCTAGTCCCAGGGTCGACGAGCAGTACTTC.

This clonotype was seen ten or more times. The chain uses TRBV3-1 and TRBJ2-3, with TRBD1 matching over 12 bases. The germline CDR1 and CDR2 sequences are LGHDT and YNNKEL (reference sequence). The CDR3 runs to 14 residues. J lost 7 bases, V lost 3 bases, and 2 bases had no gene match. The CDR3 sequence is CASSQGQGANTQYF. The CDR3 DNA is TGTGCCAGCAGCCAGGGACAGGGGGCCAATACGCAGTATTTT.

This clonotype was observed many times. V is TRBV5-1 and J is TRBJ2-3, with no clear D. The CDR3 contains 15 residues. V lost 2 bases and J 0 bases, leaving 10 bases between the germline ends. Germline assignment: CDR1 SGHRS and CDR2 YFSETQ. CDR3 DNA sequence: TGCGCCAGCAGCTTTGGACGGTGGAGCACAGATACGCAGTATTTT. This encodes CASSFGRWSTDTQYF.

This clonotype occurred many times. The rearrangement uses TRBV7-2 and TRBJ2-5; D is perhaps TRBD1 or TRBD2 (5 bases each). The CDR3 loop spans 17 amino acids. V was shortened by 1 base and J by 11 bases, with 26 bases between the two germline ends. Germline V CDR1 and CDR2: SGHTA, FQGNSA. CDR3 nucleotides: TGTGCCAGCAGCTTAGTTTTACTGGCCTCACAGCGAGGGGTTCAGTACTTC. It encodes CASSLVLLASQRGVQYF.

Note on this clonotype: The conserved closing phenylalanine or tryptophan is absent in this CDR3, likely reflecting a read error. This chain connects TRBV4-3 to TRBJ2-4, with 14 bases fitting TRBD2. The V gene's germline CDR1 is LGHNA and CDR2 YSLEER. V lost 1 base to trimming and J lost 0 bases; unmatched junction nucleotides: 8. The CDR3 totals 20 residues. The DNA of the CDR3 is TGCGCCAGCAGCCAAGGACTAGCGGGGGGGTCCCACTTAGCCAAAAACATTCAGTACCTC. Amino acids: CASSQGLAGGSHLAKNIQYL.

The rearrangement joins TRBV18 to TRBJ1-5; the match to TRBD1 covers 12 bases. CDR3 length: 16 amino acids. The J segment lost 6 bases and the V segment lost 3 bases, leaving 6 bases of the junction unmatched. Germline CDR1 is KGHSH and CDR2 is LQKENI. The CDR3 protein is CASSPTGTGGVQPQHF. CDR3 DNA sequence: TGTGCCAGCTCACCGACCGGGACAGGGGGCGTTCAGCCCCAGCATTTT.

The rearrangement uses TRBV2 and TRBJ2-1; 11 bases match TRBD2. The V and J ends lost 2 bases and 13 bases, in that order; junction bases with no gene match: 4. Germline V gives CDR1 SNHLY, CDR2 FYNNEI. The CDR3 has 13 amino acids. The CDR3 here is CASSETSGGSQFF. CDR3 nucleotide sequence: TGTGCCAGCAGTGAAACTAGCGGGGGTTCTCAGTTCTTC.

This clonotype has ten or more counts. The genes are TRBV20-1 and TRBJ2-7; no definite D call. CDR1 and CDR2 from the germline V gene are DFQATT and SNEGSKA (reference sequence). V lost 0 bases and J 3 bases, leaving 12 bases between the germline ends. The CDR3 is 14 amino acids. CDR3 sequence: CSARDRLGYYEQYF. CDR3 nucleotides: TGCAGTGCTAGAGATCGGCTGGGGTACTACGAGCAGTACTTC.

This clonotype was counted ten times or more. This chain uses TRBV25-1 with TRBJ2-3; D may be TRBD2 (6 bases). V was trimmed by 4 bases and J by 0 bases, leaving 14 bases between them. The germline gives CDR1 MGHDK, CDR2 SYGVNS. The length of the CDR3 is 16 residues. The CDR3: CASSARAGISTDTQYF. The CDR3 nucleotides read TGTGCCAGCAGTGCGAGGGCGGGAATTAGCACAGATACGCAGTATTTT.

This clonotype was detected a few times. A much more abundant neighbour one base away suggests this may be a read error. V gene TRBV28 combines with J gene TRBJ2-1; 9 bases match TRBD2. Germline V gives CDR1 MDHEN, CDR2 SYDVKM. This CDR3 has 15 residues. As DNA, the CDR3 is TGTGCCAGCACGGAAGCGGGGGGTTCGTTCAATGAGCGGTTCTTC. This encodes CASTEAGGSFNERFF.

This clonotype has ten or more counts. V usage is TRBV20-1 and J usage is TRBJ2-1, with TRBD1 as a possible D gene (6 bases). The J call could be wrong; TRBJ2-5 is a better fit for the DNA end. Per the germline V gene, CDR1 is DFQATT and CDR2 is SNEGSKA (reference sequence). CDR3 length: 12 residues. The CDR3 loop reads CSPSRGSETQYF. The CDR3 nucleotides read TGCAGTCCAAGTAGGGGGAGTGAGACCCAGTACTTC.

This clonotype was counted ten times or more. CDR3 protein: CAWSPRTSEQYF. CDR3 coding DNA: TGTGCCTGGAGTCCTCGGACGTCCGAGCAGTACTTC. This chain links TRBV30 with TRBJ2-7, with D unclear. The CDR3 length is 12 residues. The V and J ends lost 2 bases and 6 bases respectively, with 11 bases between them. Germline CDR1 reads GTSNPN; CDR2 reads SVGIG (reference sequence).

The rearrangement joins TRBV12-5 to TRBJ2-2, with D hard to call. CDR1 LGHNT and CDR2 FRNRAP come from the germline V gene. This CDR3 comprises 12 residues. Trimming left V 4 bases short and J 4 bases short, with 4 bases between. For the CDR3, the DNA is TGTGCTAGTGGTTCACCCACCGGGGAGCTGTTTTTT. Amino acids: CASGSPTGELFF.

CDR3 in DNA: TGTGCCAGCTCTCTCCCCGGGGGCTACGAGCAGTACTTC. Protein product: CASSLPGGYEQYF. V gene TRBV18 combines with J gene TRBJ2-7, with D perhaps TRBD2 (6 bases). Germline V gives CDR1 KGHSH, CDR2 LQKENI. The CDR3 is 13 amino acids. The germline V and J ends were trimmed by 6 bases and 3 bases, with 12 bases remaining between them.

This clonotype was seen only a few times. The chain joins TRBV24-1 to TRBJ2-3; D is possibly TRBD1 (5 bases). CDR1 is KGHDR and CDR2 is SFDVKD in the germline V gene. V lost 6 bases and J lost 0, with 6 bases in between. The CDR3 has 13 residues. The CDR3 coding sequence is TGTGCCACCAGTCAGGGTAGCACAGATACGCAGTATTTT. Translated: CATSQGSTDTQYF.

The rearrangement links TRBV20-1 to TRBJ1-2, with D tentatively TRBD1 (6 bases). This CDR3 region has 15 residues. The V end was cut by 3 bases, the J end by 8 bases, with 22 bases between. In germline, CDR1 is DFQATT, CDR2 SNEGSKA (reference sequence). CDR3 nucleotides: TGCAGTGCTAGTACCGGGACACCCGGAGGGGGGGGCTACACCTTC. Protein sequence: CSASTGTPGGGGYTF.

The V call is TRBV28, the J call TRBJ2-1; 8 bases align to TRBD2. Germline-derived CDR1 and CDR2 are MDHEN and SYDVKM. The CDR3 covers 14 residues. V trimming: 7 bases; J trimming: 4 bases; junction bases outside the gene matches: 6. The CDR3 DNA sequence: TGTGCCAGCACAAAGACTAGCGTATACAATGAGCAGTTCTTC. It specifies CASTKTSVYNEQFF.

This chain joins TRBV28 and TRBJ2-7; D is possibly TRBD1 (5 bases). V lost 7 bases to trimming and J lost 0 bases, with 16 bases between them. The CDR3 contains 15 residues. The germline CDR1 and CDR2 sequences are MDHEN and SYDVKM. CDR3 residues: CASKGQGVSSYEQYF. In DNA form, the CDR3 reads TGTGCCAGCAAAGGGCAAGGGGTGTCCTCCTACGAGCAGTACTTC. Filled out from reference TRBV28 and TRBJ2-7, the complete variable domain reads DVKVTQSSRYLVKRTGEKVFLECVQDMDHENMFWYRQDPGLGLRLIYFSYDVKMKEKGDIPEGYSVSREKKERFSLILESASTNQTSMYLCASKGQGVSSYEQYFGPGTRLTVT.

This clonotype was picked up a small number of times. One end of the junction does not line up with germline, which may come from a read error. V and J are TRBV11-3 and TRBJ2-2; perhaps TRBD2 as D (5 bases). This CDR3 region has 13 residues. Germline values: CDR1 SGHNT, CDR2 YENEEA. CDR3 coding DNA: TGTGCCAGCAACATTCTTGGGCACGGGGAGCCGTTTTTT. Amino acids: CASNILGHGEPFF.

This clonotype was seen repeatedly, ten times or more. This chain links TRBV11-2 with TRBJ1-4; D is possibly TRBD1 (5 bases). The germline V and J ends were trimmed by 1 base and 3 bases, with 15 bases remaining between them. The CDR3 spans 17 residues. Germline-derived CDR1 and CDR2 are SGHAT and FQNNGV. The CDR3 sequence: CASSLGARGGSNEKLFF. The CDR3 DNA sequence: TGTGCCAGCAGCTTAGGAGCACGCGGGGGGTCTAATGAAAAACTGTTTTTT.

At least ten counts were recorded for this clonotype. CDR3: CASSLAPGTSYNEQFF. CDR3 coding DNA: TGTGCCAGCAGCTTAGCCCCCGGGACTAGTTACAATGAGCAGTTCTTC. The V and J genes are TRBV11-2 and TRBJ2-1; 8 positions agree with TRBD2. Trimming removed 1 base from V and 4 bases from J; junction bases left unmatched: 6. Per the germline V gene, CDR1 is SGHAT and CDR2 is FQNNGV. This CDR3 contains 16 residues. Together with reference TRBV11-2 and TRBJ2-1, the CDR3 gives the full variable domain: EAGVAQSPRYKIIEKRQSVAFWCNPISGHATLYWYQQILGQGPKLLIQFQNNGVVDDSQLPKDRFSAERLKGVDSTLKIQPAKLEDSAVYLCASSLAPGTSYNEQFFGPGTRLTVL.

This clonotype was seen many times. This chain connects TRBV29-1 to TRBJ2-3; D call uncertain. The CDR3 covers 12 residues. The germline V gene encodes CDR1 SQVTM and CDR2 ANQGSEA. The V end was cut by 3 bases, the J end by 9 bases, with 13 bases between. The CDR3 here is CSVDRSHETQYF. The CDR3 DNA sequence: TGCAGCGTTGACAGGAGCCATGAGACGCAGTATTTT.

This clonotype was recorded many times. V gene TRBV30 combines with J gene TRBJ1-3; the D is unclear. Deletions cut 0 bases from V and 0 bases from J, with 12 bases between. The CDR3 is 16 residues long. The germline CDR1 and CDR2 sequences are GTSNPN and SVGIG (reference sequence). The CDR3 spells CAWSVTRQSSGNTIYF. In DNA form, the CDR3 reads TGTGCCTGGAGTGTAACTCGGCAGAGCTCTGGAAACACCATATATTTT.